The TCR beta chain under discussion was sequenced for a study of type 1 and type 2 diabetes patients. Study background: Across the study, 18,976,912 paired-end reads were produced.

The CDR3 runs to 13 residues. CDR1 SEHNR and CDR2 FQNEAQ come from the germline V gene (reference sequence). PCR was run on genomic DNA. A primer set of 30 forward and 13 reverse primers amplified the CDR3. A single record per CDR3 protein comes from TCRdb applying MiXCR to the multiplex PCR reads. The profile shows about 290,000 distinct CDR3 sequences, 40% to 50% of them singletons. This clonotype was recorded a few times. This sequence was found in a man in his late teens or twenties with type 2 diabetes. The sample consisted of peripheral blood mononuclear cells (PBMCs). This chain joins TRBV7-9 and TRBJ2-2, with 12 bases fitting TRBD2. CDR3: CAWTSGDTGELFF. The CDR3 coding sequence is TGTGCTTGGACTAGCGGGGACACCGGGGAGCTGTTTTTT.